This T cell receptor (beta chain) was found in a study of T-cell reconstitution after alpha-beta-depleted transplantation in children. This clonotype was observed many times. V was pared by 9 bases and J by 5 bases, with 15 bases between. The length of the CDR3 is 13 residues. A TCRbeta library incorporating unique molecular identifiers was prepared. TCRdb fed the PCR reads into MiXCR, producing one record per CDR3 protein. This sample has 150,000 to 200,000 distinct CDR3 sequences, with approximately 6% found just once. The clonotype was recovered from a girl under two years old with combined immunodeficiency, due to receive a stem cell transplant. This chain uses TRBV12-3 or TRBV12-4 with TRBJ2-3; tentatively, D is TRBD1 (7 bases). The material sequenced was PBMCs, taken before TCRalphabeta/CD19-depleted stem cell transplant. This CDR3 reads CASRQGGGDTQYF. DNA of the CDR3: TGTGCCAGTCGGCAGGGGGGTGGAGATACGCAGTATTTT.